This T cell receptor beta chain was identified in a study of identifying expanded T cells in peripheral blood. Profiled with immunoSEQ multiplex PCR; TCRdb holds only in-frame clones, not every one. The repertoire holds around 90,000 clones, with about 91% as singletons. Trimming removed 4 bases from V and 4 bases from J, with 13 bases in between. CDR1 is MDHEN, CDR2 SYDVKM, per germline. This CDR3 comprises 14 residues. J is TRBJ1-1 and V is TRBV28, with D possibly matching TRBD1 (5 bases). This clonotype was sampled from a person aged 18 to 70 in good health. The sample was blood. CDR3 sequence reads: CASSSSGRVTEAFF. CDR3 DNA: TGTGCCAGCAGTTCCTCGGGCAGGGTCACTGAAGCTTTCTTT.